This T cell receptor (beta chain) was recovered during a study of cytomegalovirus exposure and HLA in healthy donors. About the study: Most donors, 70% to 85% of over 350 genotyped, fell in the Caucasian-associated ancestry cluster.

CDR1 SGHNT and CDR2 YYREEE come from the germline V gene (reference sequence). This CDR3 is 14 amino acids long. Trimming left V 1 base short and J 9 bases short, with 16 bases between. The PCR contained 60 Vbeta and 13 Jbeta primers. The data were produced by immunoSEQ multiplex PCR, yet TCRdb's version contains in-frame clones alone and is incomplete. The data show around 140,000 clones, and the top ten clones hold 1.5% to 2%. Sequencing was performed on PBMCs. The origin of this receptor is a man aged 18 to 29 in good health and CMV-seronegative. This rearrangement joins TRBV5-4 to TRBJ1-2, with a tentative D call TRBD1 (5 bases). CDR3 in DNA: TGTGCCAGCAGCTTGAAGGGGATAGGTGCAAGCTACACCTTC. Protein sequence: CASSLKGIGASYTF.